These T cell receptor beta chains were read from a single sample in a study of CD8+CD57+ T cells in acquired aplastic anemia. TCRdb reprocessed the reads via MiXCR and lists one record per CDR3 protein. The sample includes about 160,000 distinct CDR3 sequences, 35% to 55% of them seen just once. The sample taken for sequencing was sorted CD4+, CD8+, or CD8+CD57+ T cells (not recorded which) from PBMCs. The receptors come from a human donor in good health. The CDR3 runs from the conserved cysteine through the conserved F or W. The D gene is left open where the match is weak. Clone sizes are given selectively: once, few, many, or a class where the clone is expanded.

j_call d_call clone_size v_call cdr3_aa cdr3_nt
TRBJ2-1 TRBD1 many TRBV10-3 CASGTGYNEQFF TGTGCCTCCGGGACAGGCTACAATGAGCAGTTCTTC
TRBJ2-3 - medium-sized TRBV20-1 CSVQGGAGTDTQYF TGCAGCGTCCAAGGAGGAGCAGGAACAGATACGCAGTATTTT
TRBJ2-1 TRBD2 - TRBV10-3 CAHLGLAFDEQFF TGTGCTCATTTAGGACTAGCGTTCGATGAGCAGTTCTTC
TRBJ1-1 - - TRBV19 CASSVTGYAFF TGTGCCAGCAGCGTGACAGGTTATGCTTTCTTT
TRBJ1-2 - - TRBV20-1 CSGTPNYGYTF TGCAGCGGTACTCCTAACTATGGCTACACCTTC
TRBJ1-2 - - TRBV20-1 CSARASTGWGYTF TGCAGTGCTAGAGCCTCGACAGGTTGGGGCTACACCTTC
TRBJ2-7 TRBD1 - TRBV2 CASRRGQREQYF TGTGCCAGCAGGAGGGGGCAGCGCGAGCAGTACTTC
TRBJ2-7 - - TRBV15 CATSSLNQRSYEQYF TGTGCCACCAGCAGCCTAAATCAGCGGAGCTACGAGCAGTACTTC
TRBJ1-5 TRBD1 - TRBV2 CASSEARGTGVTNQPQHF TGTGCCAGCAGTGAAGCGCGCGGGACAGGGGTAACCAATCAGCCCCAGCATTTT
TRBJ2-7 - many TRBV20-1 CSARDAADYEQYF TGCAGTGCTAGAGATGCGGCAGACTACGAGCAGTACTTC
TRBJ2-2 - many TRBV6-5 CASSYRQTTGELFF TGTGCCAGCAGTTACCGACAGACTACCGGGGAGCTGTTTTTT
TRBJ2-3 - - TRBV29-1 CSVRDQTDTQYF TGCAGCGTTCGGGACCAAACAGATACGCAGTATTTT
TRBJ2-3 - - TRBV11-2 CASSSVGVPTDTQYF TGTGCCAGCAGCTCCGTAGGGGTCCCCACAGATACGCAGTATTTT
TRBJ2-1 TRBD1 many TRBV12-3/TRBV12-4 CASSFDRVTDNEQFF TGTGCCAGCAGTTTCGACAGGGTGACGGACAATGAGCAGTTCTTC
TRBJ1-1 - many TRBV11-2 CASTMNTEAFF TGTGCCAGCACCATGAACACTGAAGCTTTCTTT
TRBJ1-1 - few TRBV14 CASSRSGNTEAFF TGTGCCAGCAGCCGTTCAGGGAACACTGAAGCTTTCTTT
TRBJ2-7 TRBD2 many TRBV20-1 CSASGTSGGSQYF TGCAGTGCTAGTGGGACTAGCGGGGGAAGTCAGTACTTC
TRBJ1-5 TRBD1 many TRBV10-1 CASTRGGGQGLYSNQPQHF TGCGCCAGCACCAGGGGAGGGGGACAGGGCCTTTATAGCAATCAGCCCCAGCATTTT
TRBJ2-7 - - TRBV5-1 CASSLAPEGSYEQYF TGCGCCAGCAGCTTGGCCCCGGAGGGCTCCTACGAGCAGTACTTC
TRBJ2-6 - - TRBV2 CASSQTVSGANVLTF TGTGCCAGCAGTCAAACCGTGTCTGGGGCCAACGTCCTGACTTTC
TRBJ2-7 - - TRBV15 CATSTRGGYEQYF TGTGCCACCAGCACGAGGGGGGGCTACGAGCAGTACTTC
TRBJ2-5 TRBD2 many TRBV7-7 CASSLVAGGLGETQYF TGTGCTAGCAGCTTGGTGGCGGGAGGACTAGGGGAGACCCAGTACTTC
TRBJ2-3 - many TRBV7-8 CASSSRHASPDTQYF TGTGCCAGCAGCTCCCGACATGCTAGTCCAGATACGCAGTATTTT
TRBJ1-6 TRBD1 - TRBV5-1 CASSSYPVGTGVDNSPLHF TGCGCCAGCAGCTCTTACCCCGTGGGGACAGGGGTCGATAACTCACCCCTCCACTTT
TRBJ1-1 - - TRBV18 CASSPDRHTEAFF TGTGCCAGCTCACCGGATAGGCACACTGAAGCTTTCTTT
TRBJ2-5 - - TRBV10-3 CASSYGPRGETQYF TGTGCCAGCAGTTACGGTCCCCGGGGGGAGACCCAGTACTTC
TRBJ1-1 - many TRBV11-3 CASSRREGTAFF TGTGCCAGCAGCCGTCGGGAAGGGACAGCTTTCTTT
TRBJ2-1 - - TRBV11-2 CASSYTGTSYNEQFF TGTGCCAGCAGCTATACAGGGACCAGTTACAATGAGCAGTTCTTC
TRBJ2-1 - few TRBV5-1 CASSLRHEQFF TGCGCCAGCAGCTTGCGGCATGAGCAGTTCTTC
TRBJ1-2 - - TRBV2 CASRIQEDYGYTF TGTGCCAGCAGAATACAGGAGGACTATGGCTACACCTTC
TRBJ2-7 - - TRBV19 CASRGAAGSGEQYF TGTGCCAGTAGAGGGGCGGCGGGGTCGGGGGAGCAGTACTTC
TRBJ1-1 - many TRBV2 CASSVFTEAFF TGTGCCAGCAGTGTATTCACTGAAGCTTTCTTT
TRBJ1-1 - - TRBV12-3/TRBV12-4 CASRAATSNTEAFF TGTGCCAGCAGAGCAGCCACTTCGAACACTGAAGCTTTCTTT
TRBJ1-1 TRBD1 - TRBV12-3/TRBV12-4 CASGQGWAEAFF TGTGCCAGCGGACAGGGATGGGCTGAAGCTTTCTTT
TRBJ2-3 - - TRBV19 CASSMPLGSLTDTQYF TGTGCCAGTAGTATGCCCCTGGGGAGTCTCACAGATACGCAGTATTTT
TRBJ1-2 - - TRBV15 CATSVEQGNYGYTF TGTGCCACCAGCGTTGAGCAGGGTAACTATGGCTACACCTTC
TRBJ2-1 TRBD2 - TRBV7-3 CASSLLAGGQFF TGTGCCAGCAGCTTACTAGCGGGGGGGCAGTTCTTC
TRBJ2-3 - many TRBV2 CASSDSELGTDTQYF TGTGCCAGCAGTGATTCCGAGTTGGGCACAGATACGCAGTATTTT
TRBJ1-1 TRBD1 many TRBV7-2 CASSSTGNNEAFF TGTGCCAGCAGCTCGACAGGGAACAATGAAGCTTTCTTT
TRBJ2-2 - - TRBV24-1 CATSDPGRNTGELFF TGTGCCACCAGTGACCCTGGACGGAACACCGGGGAGCTGTTTTTT
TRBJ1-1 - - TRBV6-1 CASTPPGGVNTEAFF TGTGCCAGCACCCCACCGGGGGGGGTGAACACTGAAGCTTTCTTT
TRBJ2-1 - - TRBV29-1 CSPGGDSRGEQFF TGCAGCCCTGGAGGGGACTCGCGAGGTGAGCAGTTCTTC
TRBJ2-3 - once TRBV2 CASILSGLTDTQYF TGTGCCAGCATATTGAGCGGACTCACAGATACGCAGTATTTT
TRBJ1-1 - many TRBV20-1 CSARPGATEAFF TGCAGTGCTAGACCGGGGGCCACTGAAGCTTTCTTT
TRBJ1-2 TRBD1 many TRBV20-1 CSAREWGDRVSNYGYTF TGCAGTGCTAGAGAGTGGGGAGACAGGGTCTCGAACTATGGCTACACCTTC
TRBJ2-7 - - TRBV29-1 CSACIQPRQEQYF TGCAGCGCCTGTATACAGCCCCGGCAAGAGCAGTACTTC
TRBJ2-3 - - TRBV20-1 CSAIDQTDTHYF TGCAGTGCTATAGATCAGACAGATACGCATTATTTT
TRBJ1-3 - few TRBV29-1 CSVRASGNTIYF TGCAGCGTCAGGGCCTCTGGAAACACCATATATTTT
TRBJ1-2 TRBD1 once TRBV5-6 CASSLAGQNYGYTF TGTGCCAGCAGCTTGGCGGGACAGAACTATGGCTACACCTTC
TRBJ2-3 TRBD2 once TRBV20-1 CSASLAGGRGTDTQYF TGCAGTGCTTCTTTAGCGGGGGGGAGGGGCACAGATACGCAGTATTTT
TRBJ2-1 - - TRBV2 CASSPSAGQYDYNEQFF TGTGCCAGCAGCCCGTCGGCGGGACAATACGACTACAATGAGCAGTTCTTC
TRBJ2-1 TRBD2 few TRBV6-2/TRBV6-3 CAAAGGTYNEQFF TGTGCCGCAGCGGGGGGGACCTACAATGAGCAGTTCTTC
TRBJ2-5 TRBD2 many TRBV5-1 CASRHEPGGETQYF TGCGCCAGCAGGCACGAACCCGGGGGGGAGACCCAGTACTTC